This TCR beta chain is from a study of cytomegalovirus exposure and HLA in healthy donors. Note on this clone: Its antigen is undetermined.

The study's findings and limits: Specificity for CMV antigens was confirmed in vitro for three of the CMV-associated chains. Some TCR beta chains (roughly 160 of them) were listed as cytomegalovirus-associated.

CDR3 length equals 15 residues. The germline V gene encodes CDR1 SEHNR and CDR2 FQNEAQ (reference sequence). V gave up 1 base and J gave up 1 base, with 9 bases separating them. The primer mix had 60 Vbeta and 13 Jbeta primers. Sequencing was performed with immunoSEQ multiplex PCR; in TCRdb, only in-frame clones are kept and a portion is missing. This table holds 200,000 to 250,000 clones, 85% to 90% found once. The V and J genes are TRBV7-9 and TRBJ2-3; the D gene is possibly TRBD1 (6 bases). The specimen sequenced was PBMCs. The receptor was derived from a woman aged 18 to 35 in good health and CMV-seronegative. The chain's CDR3 is CASSLVEGGTDTQYF. The CDR3 DNA reads as TGTGCCAGCAGCTTAGTTGAGGGGGGCACAGATACGCAGTATTTT.